This TCR beta chain derives from a study of cytomegalovirus exposure and HLA in healthy donors (dated by TCRdb to the late 2010s). General notes on the study: An earlier analysis of some 600 of the donors reported approximately 280 Gb of sequence data and 90 million to 120 million unique TCR beta sequences obtained from roughly 170 million T cells. About 320 gigabases of sequencing data and some 85 million unique TCR sequences were included in an early release covering under 650 HLA-typed donors. Of the approximately 400 genotyped donors, around 81% fell in the genetic ancestry cluster associated with self-reported Caucasian donors. The study aimed to test whether cataloging public T cell receptors could reveal signatures of past pathogen exposure. The study used immunosequencing to profile the T cell repertoires of 600 to 850 subjects and linked those repertoires to cytomegalovirus serostatus. In addition to the first cohort of around 670 subjects, a separate validation cohort of 120 different subjects was used. To predict cytomegalovirus infection status, the study combined high-throughput TCR immunosequencing, statistical association of individual TCRs with disease status, and machine learning. A later analysis re-examined previously published TCR beta repertoires from just over 650 donors and added high-resolution HLA genotyping to investigate patterns of TCR occurrence. The later analysis used no new phenotypic data to find candidate immune exposures, relying instead on TCR beta sequences and their occurrence across donors. In an earlier analysis of 587 of the donors, high-throughput TCR beta sequencing was used to judge whether each TCR beta V gene segment behaved as functional or pseudogenic. Donor age, sex, ethnicity and CMV serostatus were compiled together with the repertoire data. A later genetic analysis used genome-wide SNP genotypes for about 60% of the 666 donors, treating that subset as a discovery cohort. All discovery cohort repertoires had been generated on a single sequencing platform. HLA typing included class I and class II loci at four-digit resolution. The number of typed donors differed by locus: 629-630 for A, B, C, DRB1 and DQB1; approximately 540 for DQA1; 606 for DPA1; and 400 to 480 for DPB1. Because of strong linkage in the cohort, four to six DR-DQ haplotypes were treated as single units for association and clustering. Among almost 400 genotyped donors of the cohort, an average of approximately 240,000 unique TCR beta nucleotide sequences were sequenced per donor, roughly 20% of them non-productive.

This clone appeared a few times. Its antigen remains undetermined. Qualities for individual bases were not recorded, and no much larger clone is one base off. The cohort was made up of under 800 healthy bone marrow donors. At the time of sampling, every cohort member was nominally healthy, though immune exposures that went unrecorded were likely present. The donor was CMV seronegative and was included in the group of about 400 seronegative cohort members. Each donor provided a peripheral blood sample, and peripheral blood mononuclear cells were used for TCR beta sequencing. Genomic DNA extraction from the blood cell samples was performed with the Qiagen DNeasy Blood Extraction Kit. V was cut back by 3 bases and J by 4 bases, leaving a gap of 16 bases between them. CDR1 and CDR2 are read off the germline V gene (reference sequence) as LNHDA and SQIVND. The cysteine opens and the phenylalanine closes a CDR3 of 16 amino acids. The read is trimmed to its CDR3 DNA, 48 bases read in frame from base 1.

Points the paper makes about the study in general: A further reported finding was that TCR beta sequences accurately predicted the HLA-A and HLA-B alleles for most subjects in the first cohort. A few of the identified cytomegalovirus-associated TCR beta chains were confirmed in vitro to be specific for cytomegalovirus antigens. For the cohort, immune exposure information was limited to CMV serostatus. When HLA alleles, especially DR and DQ, strongly co-occurred, TCR associations were difficult to assign to individual alleles. In a later genetic analysis, fewer N-insertions in productive TCRs were reported among donors in an Asian-associated ancestry cluster than the approximately 670-donor mean. Presence/absence analyses assumed roughly uniform sequencing depth across donors, an assumption that may not hold. Across donors, most TCR sequences were observed very rarely, whereas some public TCRs were present in many individuals. The study listed 150 to 200 TCR beta chains as associated with cytomegalovirus. According to the authors, the approach could potentially be generalized to other disease states and immunological phenotypes. A later analysis reported that several top co-occurrence clusters appeared linked to parvovirus B19, influenza, CMV and Epstein-Barr virus. In a later analysis, the rate of TCR association differed among HLA loci, with DRB1 alleles having the most associated TCRs and HLA-C alleles having the fewest. In this cohort, only TCR beta chains were sequenced, and detectable features were limited by the absence of alpha or paired-chain data. A cluster of highly shared sequence variants was judged likely to represent a technical artifact of the sequencing pipeline. Some IMGT-functional V segments, including TRBV6-2 and TRBV6-3, could not be told apart with the 87-base-pair reads, so those segments were excluded. According to a later analysis, most CMV-associated TCR beta chains appeared to be HLA-restricted, and the HLA associations seemed to be driven largely by CMV exposure. In a later genetic analysis, a missense DCLRE1C variant was associated with V-gene and J-gene trimming of TCR beta chains, and the association was replicated in an independent cohort. The classifier was reported to diagnose cytomegalovirus status with high specificity and sensitivity in both the original and validation cohorts. Because HLA typing was unavailable for some donors at each locus, only the typed subset was used in association tests. In an earlier analysis of fewer than 750 of the donors, most TCR beta V segments were observed in productive rearrangements about 87% or about 30% of the time, broadly matching IMGT annotations. Correlated functional status among segregating V segments might reflect linkage disequilibrium, but an unknown experimental factor could not be ruled out. Compared with equally common non-associated chains, HLA-associated TCR beta chains in a later analysis were more clonally expanded and had lower generation probabilities. Because counts were too low, seventeen rarely observed V segments, including chromosome 9 orphons, were left out of the earlier analysis of roughly 600 of the donors. Specific HLA alleles were associated with 15,000 to 20,000 TCR beta sequences at a false discovery rate of 0.05 in a later analysis.

Library prep was done by the immunoSEQ multiplex PCR assay. The multiplex PCR relied on a mix of 60 forward primers for TCR Vbeta segments and 13 reverse primers for TCR Jbeta segments. The CDR3 region of rearranged TCR beta genes was amplified from genomic DNA by a multiplex PCR assay. On the Illumina HiSeq System, the amplified TCR beta libraries were sequenced as 87-base-pair reads. The authors processed their data as follows. In a later analysis, tens of millions of unique TCR beta chains were counted across the 650 to 750 repertoires, and roughly 11 million of these chains were shared by at least two donors. Raw reads were error-corrected and collapsed into unique sequences with a nearest-neighbor algorithm that merged closely related sequences to remove PCR and sequencing errors. CDR3 sequences were aligned to IMGT reference sequences to assign V, D and J gene segments. Each retained sequence needed at least a six-nucleotide match to both a V gene segment and a J gene segment. Rearrangements were classified as productive when the CDR3 lacked stop codons and remained in frame with V and J, and all other rearrangements were classified as non-productive. Following IMGT convention, CDR3 was defined as the stretch from the second conserved V-encoded cysteine up to the conserved J-encoded phenylalanine. Sequences without an unambiguous match to a single V gene segment were excluded from the earlier analysis of over 500 of the donors. In an earlier analysis of approximately 590 of the donors, V segments were called functional above 56.7% productive rearrangements and were called segregating when the between-donor standard deviation exceeded 5%. A statistical classification framework was built to diagnose cytomegalovirus status from the catalog of TCR beta chain sequences. In a later analysis, TCR nucleotide sequences were compared against IMGT/GENE-DB human TR gene sequences so that V and J genes could be assigned. In a later analysis, CDR3 sequences and most-parsimonious VDJ recombination scenarios were assigned using the TCRdist pipeline. In a later analysis, each TCR beta chain was defined by its CDR3 amino acid sequence together with its V-gene family, and reads without a unique V-gene family were excluded. In a later analysis, 450 to 600 highly shared, low-generation-probability nucleotide sequences were removed to address suspected cross-contamination and a sequencing artifact. In a later analysis, a clonal expansion index for each public chain was calculated from normalized within-repertoire ranks of inferred template counts. In a later analysis, generation probabilities were computed using a VDJ recombination model fitted to out-of-frame rearrangements, and the results were checked against IGoR. In a later analysis, TCR-TCR, TCR-HLA and TCR-CMV co-occurrence was scored with hypergeometric tests, and a repertoire-size bias correction was applied to TCR pairs. In a later analysis, false discovery rates were estimated by permuting HLA or CMV assignments 20 times. In a later analysis, co-occurring TCRs were grouped using DBSCAN, and TCRdist sequence similarity was added for clustering within HLA-allele-positive subsets. Repertoires with fewer than 30,000 or more than 120,000 public chains were left out of co-occurrence clustering, as were a handful of repertoires with anomalous nucleotide sharing. Entries here come from immuneACCESS through TCRdb and include only in-frame sequences with V and J called. Some clones fail to appear in such tables; in the studies checked, an unresolved V gene covers under half of the shortfall, and the cause of the remainder is unknown. V and J calls and clone size are copied from that table; D and trimming were computed from the DNA. Here the sample has under 140,000 clones; approximately 86% occur a single time. The leading ten clones occupy 1.5% to 2% of the sample.

Sequencing used PBMCs. The sequence is built from TRBV19 and TRBJ1-5; no D gene call is confident. The origin of this receptor is a man aged 35-49 years in good health and CMV-seronegative. Here the CDR3 is given as CASSILGLAGNQPQHF. The nucleotides are TGTGCCAGTAGTATCCTCGGACTGGCGGGAAATCAGCCCCAGCATTTT.